Only a few counts were recorded for the clone carrying this T cell receptor (beta chain). Its antigen is unidentified. The sample belongs to a study of T cell repertoires in cytomegalovirus infection. Study-wide background: The authors used CMV epitopes that were HLA-C-restricted (recently identified) and HLA-B-restricted (well studied). Public TCR beta signatures indicated both CMV infection and matching HLA type.

TCRdb reprocessed the reads via MiXCR and lists one record per CDR3 protein. The table shows 450,000 to 650,000 distinct CDR3 sequences, with around 40% occurring only once. Study-wide results and limits: Predominance within the ex vivo response was attributable to HLA-C-restricted CMV-specific TCR beta clonotypes.

The receptor's source is a human donor in good health (CMV status not recorded). Some clones in this sample may be carry-over from other donors' samples. The sample consisted of cultured PBMCs, taken from culture after CMV antigen stimulation.

The chain's CDR3 is CASVQSRNQPQHF. DNA for the CDR3: TGTGCCAGTGTACAGAGCCGCAATCAGCCCCAGCATTTT. This chain connects TRBV19 to TRBJ1-5; the D is unclear. Trimming shortened V by 8 bases and J by 2 bases, and 10 bases separated the two germline ends. CDR1 is LNHDA and CDR2 is SQIVND in the germline V gene (reference sequence). The CDR3 has 13 amino acids.